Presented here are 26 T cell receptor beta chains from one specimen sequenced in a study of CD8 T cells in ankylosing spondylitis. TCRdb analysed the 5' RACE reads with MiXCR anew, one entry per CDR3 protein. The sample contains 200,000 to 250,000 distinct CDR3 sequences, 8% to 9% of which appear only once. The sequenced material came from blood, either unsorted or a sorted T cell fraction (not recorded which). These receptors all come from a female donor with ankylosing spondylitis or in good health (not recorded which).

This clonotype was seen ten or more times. Here the CDR3 reads CASRHRDRYGYTF. DNA for the CDR3: TGTGCCAGCAGACATCGGGACAGATATGGCTACACCTTC. The V and J genes are TRBV12-3 or TRBV12-4 and TRBJ1-2, with 7 bases matching TRBD1. V dropped 6 bases and J dropped 5; count of bases not matched to a gene: 6. The CDR3 runs to 13 residues.

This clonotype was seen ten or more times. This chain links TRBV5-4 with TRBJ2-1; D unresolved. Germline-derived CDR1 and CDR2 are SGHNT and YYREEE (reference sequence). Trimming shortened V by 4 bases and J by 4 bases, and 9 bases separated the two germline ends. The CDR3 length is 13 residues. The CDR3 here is CASSPRAYNEQFF. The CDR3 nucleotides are TGTGCCAGCAGCCCCCGGGCTTACAATGAGCAGTTCTTC.

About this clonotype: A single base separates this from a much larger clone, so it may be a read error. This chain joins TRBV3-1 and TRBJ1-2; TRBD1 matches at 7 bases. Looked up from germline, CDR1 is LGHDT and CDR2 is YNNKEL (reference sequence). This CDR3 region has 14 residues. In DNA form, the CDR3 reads TGTGTCAGCAGCCGGGGGACAGCAATTTATGGCTACACCTTC. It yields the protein CVSSRGTAIYGYTF.

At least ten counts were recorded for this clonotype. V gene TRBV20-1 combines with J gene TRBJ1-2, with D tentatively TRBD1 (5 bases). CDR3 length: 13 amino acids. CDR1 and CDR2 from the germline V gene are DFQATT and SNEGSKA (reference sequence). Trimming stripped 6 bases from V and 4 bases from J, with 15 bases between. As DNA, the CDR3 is TGCAGTGCCGGAACGGGACCGATCTATGGCTACACCTTC. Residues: CSAGTGPIYGYTF.

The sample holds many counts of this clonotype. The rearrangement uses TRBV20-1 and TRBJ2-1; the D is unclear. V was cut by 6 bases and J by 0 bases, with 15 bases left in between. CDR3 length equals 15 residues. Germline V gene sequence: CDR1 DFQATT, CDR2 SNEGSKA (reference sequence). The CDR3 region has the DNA TGCAGTGCCTTAGAGGTGGCTTTCTCCTACAATGAGCAGTTCTTC. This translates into CSALEVAFSYNEQFF.

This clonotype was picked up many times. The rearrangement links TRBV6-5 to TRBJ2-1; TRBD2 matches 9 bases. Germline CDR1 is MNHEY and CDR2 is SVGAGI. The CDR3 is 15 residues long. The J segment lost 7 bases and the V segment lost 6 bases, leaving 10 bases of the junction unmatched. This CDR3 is CASRYPGGLANEQFF. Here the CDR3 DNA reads TGTGCCAGCAGATACCCGGGGGGACTAGCTAATGAGCAGTTCTTC.

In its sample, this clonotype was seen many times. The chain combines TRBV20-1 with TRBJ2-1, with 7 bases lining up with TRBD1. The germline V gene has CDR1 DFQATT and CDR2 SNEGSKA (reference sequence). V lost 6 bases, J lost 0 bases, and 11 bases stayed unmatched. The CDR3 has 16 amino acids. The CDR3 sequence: CSAEIGGPSSYNEQFF. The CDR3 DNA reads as TGCAGTGCGGAAATAGGGGGCCCCAGCTCCTACAATGAGCAGTTCTTC.

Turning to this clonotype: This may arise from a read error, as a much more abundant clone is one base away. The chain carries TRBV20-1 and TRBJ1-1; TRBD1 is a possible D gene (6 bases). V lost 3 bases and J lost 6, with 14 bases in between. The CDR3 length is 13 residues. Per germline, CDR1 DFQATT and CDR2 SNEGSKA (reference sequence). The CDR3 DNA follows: TGCAGTGCTAGCCGAGGGGGGAAGGCTGAAGCTTTCTTT. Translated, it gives CSASRGGKAEAFF.

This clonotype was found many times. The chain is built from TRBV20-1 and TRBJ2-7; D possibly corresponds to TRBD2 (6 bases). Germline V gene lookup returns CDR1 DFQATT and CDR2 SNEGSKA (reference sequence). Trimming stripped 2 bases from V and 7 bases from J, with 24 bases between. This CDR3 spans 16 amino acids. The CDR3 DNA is TGCAGTGCTAGATCCGTAGCCGGGAGTAATTCGGGGGAGCAGTACTTC. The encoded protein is CSARSVAGSNSGEQYF.

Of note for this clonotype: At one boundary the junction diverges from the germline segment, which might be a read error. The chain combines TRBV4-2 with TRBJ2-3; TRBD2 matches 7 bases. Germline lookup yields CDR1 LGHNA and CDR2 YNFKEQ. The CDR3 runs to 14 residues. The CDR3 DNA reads TGTGCCATCAGCCCGGGGCTAGCGGTAGATACGCAGTATTTT. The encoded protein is CAISPGLAVDTQYF.

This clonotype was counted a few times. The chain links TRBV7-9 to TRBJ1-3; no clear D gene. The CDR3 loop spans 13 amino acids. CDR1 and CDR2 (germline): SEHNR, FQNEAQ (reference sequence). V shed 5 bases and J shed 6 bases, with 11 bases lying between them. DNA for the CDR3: TGTGCCAGCAGCCACCCTCTCTCAAACACCATATATTTT. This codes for CASSHPLSNTIYF.

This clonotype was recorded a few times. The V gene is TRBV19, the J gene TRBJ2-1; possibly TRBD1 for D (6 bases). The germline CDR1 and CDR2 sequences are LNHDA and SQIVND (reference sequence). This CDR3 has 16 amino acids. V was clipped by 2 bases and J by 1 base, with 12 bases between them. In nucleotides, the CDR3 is TGTGCCAGTAGTATAAAAAGGGGGAGTTCCTACAATGAGCAGTTCTTC. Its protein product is CASSIKRGSSYNEQFF.

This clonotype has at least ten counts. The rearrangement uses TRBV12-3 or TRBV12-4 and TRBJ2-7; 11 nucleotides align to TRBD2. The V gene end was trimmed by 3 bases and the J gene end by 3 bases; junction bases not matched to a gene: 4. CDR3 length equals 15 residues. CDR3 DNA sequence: TGTGCCAGCAGTTTCCCGGGACTAGCGGACTACGAGCAGTACTTC. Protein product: CASSFPGLADYEQYF.

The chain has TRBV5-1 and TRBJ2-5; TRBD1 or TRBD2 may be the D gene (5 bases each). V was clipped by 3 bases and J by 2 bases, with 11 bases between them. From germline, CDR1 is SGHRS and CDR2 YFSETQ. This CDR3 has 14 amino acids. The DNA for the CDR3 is TGCGCCAGCAGCTGGGACGGCCTACAAGAGACCCAGTACTTC. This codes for CASSWDGLQETQYF.

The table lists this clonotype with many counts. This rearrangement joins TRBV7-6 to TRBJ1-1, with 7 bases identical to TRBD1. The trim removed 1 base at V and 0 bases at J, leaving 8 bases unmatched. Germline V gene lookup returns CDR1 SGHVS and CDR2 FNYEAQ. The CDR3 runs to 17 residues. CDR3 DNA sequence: TGTGCCAGCAGCTTAGGTTATCCCAGGGGGATGAACACTGAAGCTTTCTTT. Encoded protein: CASSLGYPRGMNTEAFF.

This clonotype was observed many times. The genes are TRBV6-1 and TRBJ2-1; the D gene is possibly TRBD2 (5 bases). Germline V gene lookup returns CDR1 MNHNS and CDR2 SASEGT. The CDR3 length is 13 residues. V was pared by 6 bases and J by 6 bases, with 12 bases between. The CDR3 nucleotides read TGTGCCAGCAGCCCTAATAGCGCCAATGAGCAGTTCTTC. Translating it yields CASSPNSANEQFF.

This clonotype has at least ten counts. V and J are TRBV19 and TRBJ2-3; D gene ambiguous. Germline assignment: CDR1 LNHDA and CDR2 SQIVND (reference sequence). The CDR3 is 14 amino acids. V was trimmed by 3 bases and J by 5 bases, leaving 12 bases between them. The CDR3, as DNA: TGTGCCAGTAGTATGAATATCCCCCAAGATACGCAGTATTTT. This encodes CASSMNIPQDTQYF.

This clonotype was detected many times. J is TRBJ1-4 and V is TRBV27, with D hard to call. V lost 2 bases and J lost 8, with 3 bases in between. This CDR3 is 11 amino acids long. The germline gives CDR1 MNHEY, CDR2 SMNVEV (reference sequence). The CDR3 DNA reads TGTGCCAGCAGTTTAGGAGAAAAACTGTTTTTT. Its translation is CASSLGEKLFF.

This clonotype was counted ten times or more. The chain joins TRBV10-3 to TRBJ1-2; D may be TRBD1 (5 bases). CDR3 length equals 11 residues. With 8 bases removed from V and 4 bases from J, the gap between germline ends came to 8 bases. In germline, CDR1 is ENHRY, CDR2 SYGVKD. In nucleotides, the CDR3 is TGTGCCATCGGGGACGGCTATGGCTACACCTTC. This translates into CAIGDGYGYTF.

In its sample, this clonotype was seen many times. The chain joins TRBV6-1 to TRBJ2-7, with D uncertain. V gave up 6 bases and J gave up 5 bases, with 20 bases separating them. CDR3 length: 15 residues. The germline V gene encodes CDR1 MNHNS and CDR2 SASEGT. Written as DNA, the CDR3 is TGTGCCAGCAGCCGGAGTAGTAGGTTTGTCCACGAGCAGTACTTC. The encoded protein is CASSRSSRFVHEQYF.

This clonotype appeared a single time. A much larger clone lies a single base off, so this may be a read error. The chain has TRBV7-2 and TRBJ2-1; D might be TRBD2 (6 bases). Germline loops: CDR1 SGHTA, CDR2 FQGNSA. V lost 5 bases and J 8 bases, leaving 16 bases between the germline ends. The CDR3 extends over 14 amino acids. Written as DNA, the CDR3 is TGTGCCAGCAGCACCCGCGGAGGGTGGGATGAGCAGTTCTTC. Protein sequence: CASSTRGGWDEQFF.

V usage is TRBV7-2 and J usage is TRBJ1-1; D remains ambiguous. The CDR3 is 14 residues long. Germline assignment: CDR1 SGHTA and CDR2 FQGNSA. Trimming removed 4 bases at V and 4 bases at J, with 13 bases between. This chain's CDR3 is CASSSPGFTTEAFF. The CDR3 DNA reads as TGTGCCAGCAGCTCGCCGGGATTTACCACTGAAGCTTTCTTT.

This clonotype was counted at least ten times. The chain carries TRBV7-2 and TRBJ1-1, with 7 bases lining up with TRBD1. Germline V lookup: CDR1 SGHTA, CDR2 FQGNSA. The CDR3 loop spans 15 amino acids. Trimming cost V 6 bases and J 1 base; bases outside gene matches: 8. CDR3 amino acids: CASSFKGAGNTEAFF. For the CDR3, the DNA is TGTGCCAGCAGTTTTAAGGGGGCGGGGAACACTGAAGCTTTCTTT.

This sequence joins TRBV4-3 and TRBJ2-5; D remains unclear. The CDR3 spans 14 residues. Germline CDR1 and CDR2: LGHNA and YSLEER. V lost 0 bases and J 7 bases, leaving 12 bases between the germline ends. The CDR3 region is CASSQDHRRGTQYF. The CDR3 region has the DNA TGCGCCAGCAGCCAAGATCACCGAAGAGGGACCCAGTACTTC.

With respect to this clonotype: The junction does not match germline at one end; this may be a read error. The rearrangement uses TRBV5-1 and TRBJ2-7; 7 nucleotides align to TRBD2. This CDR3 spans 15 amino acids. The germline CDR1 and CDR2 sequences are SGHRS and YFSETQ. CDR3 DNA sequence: TGCGCCAGCAGCTCCTTAGCGGGCAACTCCTCCGAGCAGTACTTC. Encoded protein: CASSSLAGNSSEQYF.

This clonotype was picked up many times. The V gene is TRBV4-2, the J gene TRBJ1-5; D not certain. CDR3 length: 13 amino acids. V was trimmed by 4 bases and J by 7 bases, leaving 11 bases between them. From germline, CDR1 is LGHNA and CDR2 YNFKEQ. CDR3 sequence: CASSRHLGQPQHF. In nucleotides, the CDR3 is TGTGCCAGCAGCCGTCACCTGGGGCAGCCCCAGCATTTT.